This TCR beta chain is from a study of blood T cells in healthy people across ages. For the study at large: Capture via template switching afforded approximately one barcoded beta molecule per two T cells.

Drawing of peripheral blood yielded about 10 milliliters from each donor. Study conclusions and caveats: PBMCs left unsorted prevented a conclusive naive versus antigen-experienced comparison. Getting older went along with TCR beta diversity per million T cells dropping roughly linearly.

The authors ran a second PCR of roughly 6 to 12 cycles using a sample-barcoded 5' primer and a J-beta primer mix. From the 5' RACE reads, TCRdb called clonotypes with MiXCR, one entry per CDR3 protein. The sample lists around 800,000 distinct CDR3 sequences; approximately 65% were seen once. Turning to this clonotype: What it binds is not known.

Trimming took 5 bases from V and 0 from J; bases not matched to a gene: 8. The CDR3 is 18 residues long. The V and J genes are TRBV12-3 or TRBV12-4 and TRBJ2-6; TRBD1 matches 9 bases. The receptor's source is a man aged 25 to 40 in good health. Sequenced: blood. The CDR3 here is CASSHPLTGGSGANVLTF. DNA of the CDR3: TGTGCCAGCAGTCATCCTCTGACAGGGGGCTCTGGGGCCAACGTCCTGACTTTC.